This T cell receptor beta chain stems from a study of shared clonotypes between healthy human individuals. V lost 0 bases and J lost 9; bases outside the gene matches: 6. The CDR3 consists of 15 residues. Germline CDR1 is SGHRS and CDR2 is YFSETQ. The data were produced by immunoSEQ multiplex PCR, yet TCRdb's version contains in-frame clones alone and is incomplete. This table holds roughly 2.6 million clones, approximately 92% found once. Material: naive CD4+ T cells sorted from blood. Specified subset: CD45RA+ positively selected. The sequence was collected from a man aged 18 to 29 in good health. This rearrangement joins TRBV5-1 to TRBJ2-1; 10 nucleotides line up with TRBD2. CDR3: CASSLDTSGNVEQFF. The CDR3 nucleotides read TGCGCCAGCAGCTTGGATACTAGCGGGAACGTTGAGCAGTTCTTC.